This TCR beta chain appears in the sequencing data of a study of T cells after yellow fever vaccination. Study outcomes and limitations: High-abundance clonotypes from the bulk population could contaminate FACS-sorted repertoires. Reappearance after the booster was seen for most primary-vaccination clones, at 96% CD4 and around 90% CD8.

Germline CDR1 and CDR2: MDHEN and SYDVKM. The CDR3 totals 11 residues. V was clipped by 5 bases and J by 9 bases, with 10 bases between them. Each CDR3 protein gets one entry after TCRdb re-called the 5' RACE reads with MiXCR. The sample records 95,000 to 100,000 distinct CDR3 sequences, about 5.8% being singletons. This clonotype has just a few counts. Antigen: not known. This TCR derives from a man between 18 and 35 years old who received the YFV17D yellow fever vaccine. The chain combines TRBV28 with TRBJ2-5, with D perhaps TRBD2 (6 bases). Source: CD8+ T cells sorted from PBMCs, taken 10 days after the yellow fever booster vaccination. CDR3 amino acids: CASSHSGPQYF. CDR3 bases: TGTGCCAGCAGTCATAGCGGACCCCAGTACTTC.